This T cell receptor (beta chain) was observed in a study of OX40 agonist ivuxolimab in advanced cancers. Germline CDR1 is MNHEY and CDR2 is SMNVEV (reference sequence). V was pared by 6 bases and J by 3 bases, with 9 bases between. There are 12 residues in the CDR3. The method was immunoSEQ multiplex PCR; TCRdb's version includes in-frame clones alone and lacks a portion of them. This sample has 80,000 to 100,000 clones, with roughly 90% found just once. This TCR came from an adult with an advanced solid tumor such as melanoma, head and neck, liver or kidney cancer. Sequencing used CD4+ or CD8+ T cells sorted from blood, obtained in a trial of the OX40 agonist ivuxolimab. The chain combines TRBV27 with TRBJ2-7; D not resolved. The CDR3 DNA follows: TGTGCCAGCAGGGACGCAGGCTACGAGCAGTACTTC. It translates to CASRDAGYEQYF.